This T cell receptor beta chain appears in the sequencing data of a study of cytomegalovirus exposure and HLA in healthy donors. The primer mix had 60 Vbeta and 13 Jbeta primers. Data came from immunoSEQ multiplex PCR; TCRdb stores just in-frame clones and leaves some out. Among 200,000 to 250,000 clones listed, around 80% were seen once. Germline loops: CDR1 SEHNR, CDR2 FQNEAQ (reference sequence). V lost 6 bases and J 0 bases, leaving 14 bases between the germline ends. The CDR3 length is 15 residues. A remark on this clone: Its antigen remains unidentified.

Study-wide results and limits: HLA-A and HLA-B allele assignments for most subjects were reportedly predicted accurately using TCR beta sequences. When analyzed later, a missense DCLRE1C variant was found to be linked to TCR beta V- and J-gene trimming.

V gene TRBV7-9 combines with J gene TRBJ2-5, with a weak D call TRBD2 (5 bases). This sequence was found in a male donor in good health and CMV-seronegative. Sequences were obtained from PBMCs. CDR3 loop: CASSVGRVDQETQYF. DNA for the CDR3: TGTGCCAGCAGTGTAGGGCGGGTAGACCAAGAGACCCAGTACTTC.